Included here is one TCR beta chain sequence, with context. This clonotype has more than one count but fewer than ten. Its cognate antigen has yet to be identified. There are no base qualities to consult, and no much larger clone falls within one base. The sample originates from a study of CD8 T cells in ankylosing spondylitis (dated by TCRdb to 2016 to 2017). Regarding the research as a whole: T cell receptor beta repertoires were profiled in healthy donors and ankylosing spondylitis patients so that disease-linked TCR variants could be found. The whole study cohort included over a hundred healthy donors and under 30 ankylosing spondylitis patients. Peripheral blood was sampled, and synovial fluid was also collected from ankylosing spondylitis patients.

The CDR3 measures 14 amino acids from cysteine to phenylalanine. Left in the record is the CDR3 DNA by itself, 42 bases read in frame from the first base. The germline V gene yields SGHVS for CDR1 and FNYEAQ for CDR2. V loses 0 bases of germline sequence and J loses 4 bases, and the interval between the two ends is 6 bases. Findings and caveats that apply to the study as a whole: Some TCR beta motif variants had previously been reported in synovial fluid and blood of reactive arthritis patients, which suggested common disease-initiation mechanisms. According to the report, matched synovial fluid samples from ankylosing spondylitis patients were significantly enriched for the disease-linked clones. Blood from ankylosing spondylitis patients appeared to be characterized by a TCR beta motif composed of under 10 highly homologous amino acid variants. The disease-linked clones showed a CD8+ phenotype and occurred at relatively low frequencies in peripheral blood.

The listed sequencing device is Illumina HiSeq 2500. Quantitative 5'-RACE with molecular barcodes was the method used to prepare the TCR beta libraries. Per the authors' processing: To identify disease-linked TCR variants, a new computational method was used, one built on a probabilistic model of VDJ rearrangement. TCRdb passed the public sequencing reads through fastp at Q25 and MiXCR, retaining productive beta sequences. A single entry per CDR3 protein holds the most common genes and DNA from its merged rows. For this entry, the V and J calls and clone size follow TCRdb and not the study's own pipeline. This sample gives a few hundred thousand distinct CDR3 sequences in total; more than 20% of them show up just once. The top ten constitute roughly a sixth of the sample.

Material: blood, either unsorted or a sorted T cell fraction (not recorded which). This sequence uses TRBV7-6 and TRBJ2-2, with TRBD2 as a weak D call on 6 bases. This TCR came from a male donor with ankylosing spondylitis. The CDR3 amino acid sequence is: CASSLAGLTGELFF. The DNA reads as follows: TGTGCCAGCAGCTTAGCGGGACTCACCGGGGAGCTGTTTTTT.